This section outlines one T cell receptor (beta chain) sequence together with its context. Its target antigen remains unknown. Within one base of it there is no much larger clone, and no base qualities were kept. These data come from a study of CD4 T cells in relation to SARS-CoV-2 and coronaviruses (dated by TCRdb to the early 2020s). For the study in its entirety: The ViraFEST assay cultured PBMCs with antigen for nine to ten days, then sequenced TCR beta CDR3s to find antigen-specific clonal expansions. Shared crossreactive spike epitopes were mapped to their HLA restriction using patient-derived lymphoblastoid cell lines. A different, Illumina-based TCR-beta assay was used to sequence expansion assays from other donors in the study. At the level of individual TCR clonotypes, the study evaluated whether memory CD4+ T cells crossreact between the spike proteins of SARS-CoV-2 and those of common cold coronaviruses. An HIV-1 Nef peptide pool or a no-peptide culture served as the negative reference condition. The Adaptive Biotechnologies TCR-sequencing kit was used for samples from a few pre-COVID donors and for the naive versus memory experiments, whereas the other data were Illumina-based. Paper-wide results and their limitations: No donor contributed both pre-pandemic and post-infection samples, which limited tracing the source of pre-existing responses. Memory CD4+ clonotypes crossrecognizing SARS-CoV-2 and at least one common cold coronavirus spike were found in roughly three fifths of donors. Since the crossreactivity analysis centred on spike protein, crossreactivity against other viral proteins was not assessed. Crossreactive clones showed significantly weaker SARS-CoV-2-driven expansion than monoreactive clones, consistent with antigenic imprinting. The study was limited by small numbers of patients and tested TCRs.

V and J are truncated by 6 bases and 5 bases respectively, leaving an intervening sequence of 17 bases. CDR1 MNHEY and CDR2 SMNVEV were looked up in the germline V gene (reference sequence). The CDR3 has 14 amino acids, counting the end cysteine and phenylalanine. Only the CDR3 part of the read is kept: 42 bases, read in frame from the first base. Libraries were constructed by the immunoSEQ multiplex PCR assay. On the authors' methods: During preprocessing, nonproductive sequences were removed, as were CDR3s that did not start with C, did not end with F or W, or were shorter than 7 amino acids. Antigen-specific clonotypes were called with the MANAFEST web app on the basis of expansion relative to the reference and to other culture wells. To be counted as positive, a clone had to show significant expansion compared with the reference culture, at an FDR below 0.05, in 2 of 3 replicate wells. To be called positive, a clone also had to show significant expansion compared with every other tandem well and an odds ratio greater than 5. After three terminal residues were trimmed from each end, CDR3 homology was quantified as pairwise Levenshtein distance using the stringdist R package. TCRdb limited this immuneACCESS table to in-frame rearrangements with V and J called. A share of clones is missing; checked studies link under half to unresolved V genes, and the rest is unexplained. The D gene and trimming were derived from the DNA, and the V and J assignments and clone size from that table. The sample table holds fewer than 25,000 clones, of which just over 65% were seen once. The ten top clones hold 15% to 20% of the sample.

CD4+ T cells from unexposed donors were collected before the COVID-19 pandemic (2011-2018). Following 10 days of culture, the EasySep CD4+ T cell isolation kit was used to isolate CD4+ T cells. Unexposed donor CD4+ T cells were tested for reactivity to SARS-CoV-2 S and N and four common cold coronavirus spike pools, as cell number allowed. PBMCs were cultured at 1.5 million to 2 million per well in IMDM supplemented with around 5% human AB serum and roughly 9.6 IU/ml IL-2. Half of the culture medium was replaced with fresh IL-2-containing medium on days 3 and 7. In general, every peptide culture condition was set up in three replicate wells. The leukapheresis product used for the unexposed donors was purchased from a commercial source. PBMCs were isolated from leukapheresis product or whole blood by Ficoll-Paque PLUS gradient centrifugation. The PBMCs went either fresh into the expansion assay or into cryopreservation at -140 degrees C. The QIAamp Micro DNA Kit was used to extract genomic DNA from the CD4+ T cells.

What was sequenced was CD4+ T cells from PBMCs, cultured in vitro. This receptor chain uses TRBV27 and TRBJ2-7; a confident D gene designation cannot be given. This receptor was taken from a human donor in good health. DNA sequence: TGTGCCAGCAGCCTTGGGGTTTCTTCGGACGAGCAGTACTTC. This translates into CASSLGVSSDEQYF.